One sample yielded the 22 T cell receptor beta chains listed below, sequenced in a study of shared clonotypes between healthy human individuals. Generated by immunoSEQ multiplex PCR, the TCRdb table keeps only in-frame clones and is missing some. The table includes 2,500,000 or so clones, about nine tenths detected once. The sequenced sample consisted of naive CD4+ T cells from PBMCs. Documented subset: CD45RA+ positively selected. The receptors shown here come from a man between 18 and 35 years old in good health. Some clones in this sample may be carry-over from other donors' samples.

The chain is built from TRBV4-1 and TRBJ2-7, with D possibly being TRBD1 or TRBD2 (7 bases each). The ends were cut back, 5 bases at V and 7 bases at J, with 18 bases in the middle. Germline CDR1 is MGHRA and CDR2 is YSYEKL. This CDR3 comprises 14 residues. CDR3 in DNA: TGCGCCAGCAGCGGCGGGACAGCCGGGGGGGAGCAGTACTTC. Its translation: CASSGGTAGGEQYF.

The rearrangement links TRBV7-3 to TRBJ1-1, with 8 positions matching TRBD1. The V and J ends lost 4 bases and 4 bases, in that order; junction bases with no gene match: 2. Per germline, CDR1 SGHTA and CDR2 FQGTGA. This CDR3 has 13 residues. CDR3 protein: CASSWTGSTEAFF. The CDR3 nucleotides are TGTGCCAGCAGCTGGACAGGGTCCACTGAAGCTTTCTTT.

The sample holds one count of this clone. In the same sample, other DNA sequences code for this CDR3. The chain recombines TRBV15 with TRBJ2-7; perhaps TRBD2 as D (5 bases). The CDR3 spans 15 residues. Germline lookup yields CDR1 LNHNV and CDR2 YYDKDF (reference sequence). Trimming removed 0 bases from V and 0 bases from J, with 9 bases in between. For the CDR3, the DNA is TGTGCCACCAGCAGAGATCGTGGGAGCTCCTACGAGCAGTACTTC. Amino acid sequence: CATSRDRGSSYEQYF.

This chain uses TRBV28 with TRBJ1-3, with TRBD1 matching 8 bases. The CDR3 has 13 residues. J gave up 4 bases and V 7 bases, and 3 bases lay outside the gene matches. CDR1 and CDR2 from the germline V gene are MDHEN and SYDVKM. CDR3 nucleotides: TGTGCCAGCAATCGACAGGGGGGAAACACCATATATTTT. Protein sequence: CASNRQGGNTIYF.

The chain recombines TRBV7-2 with TRBJ2-1; 10 bases agree with TRBD1. Germline CDR1 and CDR2: SGHTA and FQGNSA. The CDR3 has 15 residues. Trimming at V came to 4 bases and at J to 4 bases, leaving 4 bases not matched to a gene. The CDR3 region is CASSSDRGQYNEQFF. CDR3 bases: TGTGCCAGCAGCTCTGACAGGGGGCAGTACAATGAGCAGTTCTTC. Full variable domain (rest looked up from reference TRBV7-2 and TRBJ2-1): GAGVSQSPSNKVTEKGKDVELRCDPISGHTALYWYRQSLGQGLEFLIYFQGNSAPDKSGLPSDRFSAERTGGSVSTLTIQRTQQEDSAVYLCASSSDRGQYNEQFFGPGTRLTVL.

On this clone itself: The identical CDR3 is also encoded by other nucleotide sequences in the sample. The chain links TRBV5-1 to TRBJ2-5; TRBD2 agrees at 12 bases. Germline loops: CDR1 SGHRS, CDR2 YFSETQ. The CDR3 covers 15 residues. V dropped 3 bases and J dropped 5; count of bases not matched to a gene: 5. CDR3 region: CASSSLAGGRETQYF. The CDR3 DNA is TGCGCCAGCAGCTCCCTAGCGGGAGGGAGGGAGACCCAGTACTTC.

J is TRBJ2-3 and V is TRBV2, with TRBD2 as a possible D gene (6 bases). Germline lookup yields CDR1 SNHLY and CDR2 FYNNEI. This CDR3 region has 16 residues. The V and J ends lost 7 bases and 2 bases respectively, with 19 bases between them. The CDR3: CASTEGLASLTDTQYF. CDR3 DNA: TGTGCCAGCACCGAAGGGCTAGCGAGCCTCACAGATACGCAGTATTTT.

V gene TRBV15 combines with J gene TRBJ2-7, with 7 bases matching TRBD1. V gave up 1 base and J gave up 3 bases; unmatched junction bases: 9. CDR1 is LNHNV and CDR2 is YYDKDF in the germline V gene (reference sequence). This CDR3 contains 16 residues. The chain's CDR3 is CATSRGGQVGFYEQYF. As DNA, the CDR3 is TGTGCCACCAGCAGAGGAGGACAGGTTGGATTCTACGAGCAGTACTTC.

With respect to this clone: The sample contains more than one DNA sequence encoding this CDR3. The chain employs TRBV18 and TRBJ2-7; D possibly uses TRBD1 or TRBD2 (5 bases each). There are 15 residues in the CDR3. With 6 bases removed from V and 0 bases from J, the gap between germline ends came to 15 bases. Germline V CDR1 and CDR2: KGHSH, LQKENI. For the CDR3, the DNA is TGTGCCAGCTCCCCCCGGCAGGGAGACTCCTACGAGCAGTACTTC. It yields the protein CASSPRQGDSYEQYF. The full variable domain, completed using reference TRBV18 and TRBJ2-7, is NAGVMQNPRHLVRRRGQEARLRCSPMKGHSHVYWYRQLPEEGLKFMVYLQKENIIDESGMPKERFSAEFPKEGPSILRIQQVVRGDSAAYFCASSPRQGDSYEQYFGPGTRLTVT.

The chain joins TRBV7-6 to TRBJ2-1; TRBD1 matches at 9 bases. The germline gives CDR1 SGHVS, CDR2 FNYEAQ. The junction had 3 bases not matched to a gene; V was cut back by 3 bases and J by 9 bases. CDR3 size: 13 residues. CDR3 sequence: CASSLGQGTEQFF. For the CDR3, the DNA is TGTGCCAGCAGCTTGGGACAGGGCACTGAGCAGTTCTTC.

This clone was recorded a few times. This sequence joins TRBV7-7 and TRBJ2-1; D is possibly TRBD2 (6 bases). Deletions cut 4 bases from V and 4 bases from J, with 14 bases between. CDR3 length: 15 residues. CDR1 and CDR2 from the germline V gene are SSHAT and FNYEAQ (reference sequence). CDR3 in amino acids: CASSSRAGTYNEQFF. In DNA, the CDR3 is TGTGCCAGCAGCTCACGGGCAGGGACTTACAATGAGCAGTTCTTC.

The rearrangement links TRBV27 to TRBJ1-1; weak D call: TRBD1 (5 bases). V was pared by 8 bases and J by 0 bases, with 16 bases between. There are 15 residues in the CDR3. Germline V gene lookup returns CDR1 MNHEY and CDR2 SMNVEV (reference sequence). For the CDR3, the DNA is TGTGCCAGCTGGGGCCGGGGATCCATGAACACTGAAGCTTTCTTT. This gives the protein CASWGRGSMNTEAFF.

The genes are TRBV6-4 and TRBJ2-2; D possibly corresponds to TRBD2 (5 bases). This CDR3 spans 14 amino acids. The V gene lost 6 bases and the J gene lost 4 bases, with 12 bases spanning the gap. Germline assignment: CDR1 MRHNA and CDR2 SNTAGT. CDR3: CASRGDGSTGELFF. The CDR3 nucleotides are TGTGCCAGCAGGGGAGATGGGAGCACCGGGGAGCTGTTTTTT.

The rearrangement joins TRBV25-1 to TRBJ2-6, with D possibly being TRBD2 (5 bases). Germline lookup yields CDR1 MGHDK and CDR2 SYGVNS. V shed 5 bases and J shed 2 bases, with 10 bases lying between them. This CDR3 has 15 amino acids. The CDR3 here is CASSLPGTGANVLTF. CDR3 DNA: TGTGCCAGCAGTCTCCCGGGGACTGGGGCCAACGTCCTGACTTTC.

The count of this clone is one. The chain has TRBV10-1 and TRBJ2-7; 10 bases are a match to TRBD1. The CDR3 spans 15 residues. The J segment lost 6 bases and the V segment lost 3 bases, leaving 8 bases of the junction unmatched. Per the germline V gene, CDR1 is WNHNN and CDR2 is SYGVQD (reference sequence). The chain's CDR3 is CASSDPGTGVFEQYF. CDR3 coding DNA: TGCGCCAGCAGTGACCCCGGGACAGGGGTTTTCGAGCAGTACTTC.

The chain recombines TRBV9 with TRBJ2-2; perhaps D is TRBD1 or TRBD2 (7 bases each). Germline values: CDR1 SGDLS, CDR2 YYNGEE. CDR3 length: 16 residues. V was pared by 4 bases and J by 0 bases, with 13 bases between. The CDR3: CASSLGGTANTGELFF. The CDR3 nucleotides read TGTGCCAGCAGCTTGGGGGGGACAGCGAACACCGGGGAGCTGTTTTTT. Together with reference TRBV9 and TRBJ2-2, the CDR3 gives the full variable domain: DSGVTQTPKHLITATGQRVTLRCSPRSGDLSVYWYQQSLDQGLQFLIQYYNGEERAKGNILERFSAQQFPDLHSELNLSSLELGDSALYFCASSLGGTANTGELFFGEGSRLTVL.

This chain links TRBV5-1 with TRBJ2-1; D unclear. CDR3 size: 13 residues. Deletions cut 3 bases from V and 0 bases from J, with 4 bases between. CDR1 is SGHRS, CDR2 YFSETQ, per germline. CDR3 DNA: TGCGCCAGCAGCTCAAACTCCTACAATGAGCAGTTCTTC. Translation: CASSSNSYNEQFF.

The chain couples TRBV6-5 to TRBJ1-1; D not certain. Germline lookup yields CDR1 MNHEY and CDR2 SVGAGI. V was clipped by 8 bases and J by 11 bases, with 15 bases between them. This CDR3 has 11 residues. The CDR3 bases are TGTGCCAGCGGTGGTATTGTAGGCGCTTTCTTT. Amino acid sequence: CASGGIVGAFF.

The chain joins TRBV11-2 to TRBJ2-3; perhaps TRBD1 as D (5 bases). Between the trimmed V and J ends, which lost 3 bases and 2 bases, there was a span of 18 bases. Germline V gives CDR1 SGHAT, CDR2 FQNNGV. This CDR3 has 17 amino acids. CDR3: CASSLRPSGQLTDTQYF. CDR3 sequence (DNA): TGTGCCAGCAGCTTGAGGCCGTCCGGACAACTCACAGATACGCAGTATTTT.

V is TRBV5-1 and J is TRBJ2-6; D unclear. CDR3 length: 13 residues. Trimming removed 4 bases from V and 4 bases from J, with 6 bases in between. Germline V gene data show CDR1 as SGHRS and CDR2 as YFSETQ. The CDR3 reads CASSPGGANVLTF. In DNA form, the CDR3 reads TGCGCCAGCAGCCCCGGAGGGGCCAACGTCCTGACTTTC.

The rearrangement joins TRBV28 to TRBJ1-5; D possibly corresponds to TRBD1 (6 bases). Trimming left V 6 bases short and J 9 bases short, with 18 bases between. Germline-derived CDR1 and CDR2 are MDHEN and SYDVKM. The CDR3 has 14 residues. Here the CDR3 DNA reads TGTGCCAGCAGACCCGGACAGTACCTGGGGCCCCAGCATTTT. It specifies CASRPGQYLGPQHF.

This sequence joins TRBV10-1 and TRBJ2-5; maybe TRBD2 (6 bases). Germline CDR1 reads WNHNN; CDR2 reads SYGVQD (reference sequence). The CDR3 totals 14 residues. The ends were cut back, 11 bases at V and 4 bases at J, with 20 bases in the middle. The CDR3 coding sequence is TGCGCCCGTCCAGCGGGTATCCGTGGAGAGACCCAGTACTTC. Protein: CARPAGIRGETQYF.